This TCR beta chain stems from a study of technical replicates of blood from a few donors. CDR1 and CDR2 (germline): MDHEN, SYDVKM. Trimming removed 3 bases from V and 5 bases from J; junction bases left unmatched: 0. This CDR3 is 12 amino acids long. Libraries were prepared by immunoSEQ multiplex PCR; TCRdb keeps only in-frame clonotypes and omits some of them. Of about 94,000 clones in the sample, roughly 95% were seen once. This TCR came from a human donor in good health. The chain has TRBV28 and TRBJ2-7; 8 bases match TRBD1. Sequences were obtained from T cells isolated from PBMCs. CDR3 sequence (DNA): TGTGCCAGCAGTTTGGACAGGGACGAGCAGTACTTC. Translated: CASSLDRDEQYF.